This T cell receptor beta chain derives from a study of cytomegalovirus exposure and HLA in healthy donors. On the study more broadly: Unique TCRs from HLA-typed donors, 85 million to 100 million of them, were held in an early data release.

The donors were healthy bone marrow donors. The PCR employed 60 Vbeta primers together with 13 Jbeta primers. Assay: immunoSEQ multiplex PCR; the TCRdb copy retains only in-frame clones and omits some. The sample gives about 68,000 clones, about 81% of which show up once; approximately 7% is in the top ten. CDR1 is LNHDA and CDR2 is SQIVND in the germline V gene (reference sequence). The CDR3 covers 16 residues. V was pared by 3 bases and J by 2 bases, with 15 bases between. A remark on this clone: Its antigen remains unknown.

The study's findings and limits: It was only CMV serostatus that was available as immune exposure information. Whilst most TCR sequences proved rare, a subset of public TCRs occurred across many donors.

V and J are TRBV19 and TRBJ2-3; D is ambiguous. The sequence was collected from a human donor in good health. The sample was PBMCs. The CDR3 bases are TGTGCCAGTAGTATCGCCTTCACGGTTACCACAGATACGCAGTATTTT. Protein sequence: CASSIAFTVTTDTQYF.